Listed here is a single TCR beta chain. This CDR3 spans 17 amino acids. V dropped 0 bases and J dropped 5; count of bases not matched to a gene: 11. CDR1 is SGDLS and CDR2 is YYNGEE in the germline V gene. Under the authors' procedure: Amplification with reference gene primers provided the estimates of nucleated cell counts. Produced via immunoSEQ multiplex PCR; TCRdb's table is partial and in-frame only. That table supplies the V and J calls and clone size; D and trimming were determined from the DNA. The repertoire holds around 250,000 clones, with less than 90% as singletons. These data come from a study of blood T cell repertoires in COVID-19. Background on the study: Sites across the United States, Italy and Spain contributed samples from acute and convalescent COVID-19.

The rearrangement uses TRBV9 and TRBJ2-3, with 8 bases that match TRBD2. The origin of this receptor is a man aged 60 to 69 who had recovered from COVID-19. The sequenced sample was peripheral blood. CDR3 DNA: TGTGCCAGCAGCGTAGCGGGAGGGACGGGGGGGCAAGATACGCAGTATTTT. Its protein is CASSVAGGTGGQDTQYF.